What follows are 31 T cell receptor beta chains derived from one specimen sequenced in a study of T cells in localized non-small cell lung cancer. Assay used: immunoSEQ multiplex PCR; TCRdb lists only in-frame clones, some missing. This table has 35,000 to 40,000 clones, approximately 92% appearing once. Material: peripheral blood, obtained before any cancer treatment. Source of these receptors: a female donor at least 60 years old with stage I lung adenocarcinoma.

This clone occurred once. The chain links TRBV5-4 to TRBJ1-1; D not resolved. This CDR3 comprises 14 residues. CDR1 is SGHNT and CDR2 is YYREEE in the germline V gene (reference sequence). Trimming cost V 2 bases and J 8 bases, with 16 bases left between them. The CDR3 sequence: CASSFILGAHEAFF. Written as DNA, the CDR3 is TGTGCCAGCAGCTTTATTTTGGGCGCGCACGAAGCTTTCTTT.

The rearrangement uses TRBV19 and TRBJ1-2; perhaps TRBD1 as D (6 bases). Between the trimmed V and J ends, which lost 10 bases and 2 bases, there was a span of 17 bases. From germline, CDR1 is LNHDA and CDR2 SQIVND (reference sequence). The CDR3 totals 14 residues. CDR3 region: CATEGGTENYGYTF. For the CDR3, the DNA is TGTGCCACAGAGGGGGGGACGGAAAACTATGGCTACACCTTC.

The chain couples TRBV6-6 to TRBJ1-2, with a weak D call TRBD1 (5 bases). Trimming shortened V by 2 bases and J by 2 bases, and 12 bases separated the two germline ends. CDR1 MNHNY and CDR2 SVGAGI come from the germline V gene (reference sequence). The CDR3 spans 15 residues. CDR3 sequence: CASSYPGRDNYGYTF. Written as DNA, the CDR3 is TGTGCCAGCAGTTACCCGGGCAGGGACAACTATGGCTACACCTTC.

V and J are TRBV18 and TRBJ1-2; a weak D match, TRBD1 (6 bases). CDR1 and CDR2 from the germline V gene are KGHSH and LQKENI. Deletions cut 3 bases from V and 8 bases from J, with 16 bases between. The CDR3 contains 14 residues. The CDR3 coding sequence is TGTGCCAGCTCACCCACCTTGACAGGCGTCGGCTACACCTTC. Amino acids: CASSPTLTGVGYTF.

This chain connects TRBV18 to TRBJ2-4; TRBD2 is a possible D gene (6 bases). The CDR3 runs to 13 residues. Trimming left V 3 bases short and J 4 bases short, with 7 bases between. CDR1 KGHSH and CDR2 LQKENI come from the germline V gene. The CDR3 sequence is CASSPGLKNIQYF. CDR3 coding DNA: TGTGCCAGCTCACCGGGACTTAAAAACATTCAGTACTTC.

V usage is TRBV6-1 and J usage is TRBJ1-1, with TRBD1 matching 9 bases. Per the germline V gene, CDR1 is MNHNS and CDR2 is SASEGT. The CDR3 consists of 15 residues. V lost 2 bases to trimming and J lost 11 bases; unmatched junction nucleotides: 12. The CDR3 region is CASSEPTGGKPGAFF. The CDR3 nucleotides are TGTGCCAGCAGTGAACCCACAGGGGGCAAACCTGGGGCTTTCTTT.

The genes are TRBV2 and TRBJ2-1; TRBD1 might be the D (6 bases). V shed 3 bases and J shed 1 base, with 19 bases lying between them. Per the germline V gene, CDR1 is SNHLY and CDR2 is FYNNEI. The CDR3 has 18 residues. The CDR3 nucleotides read TGTGCCAGCAGTGACCCGGGCAGGGGATTAGCATCCTACAATGAGCAGTTCTTC. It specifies CASSDPGRGLASYNEQFF.

This CDR3 is CASSLGQSRNQPQHF. CDR3 coding DNA: TGTGCCAGCAGCTTGGGACAGTCGAGGAATCAGCCCCAGCATTTT. The chain uses TRBV7-9 and TRBJ1-5, with 7 bases that match TRBD1. The CDR3 runs to 15 residues. J gave up 4 bases and V 3 bases, and 6 bases lay outside the gene matches. The V gene's germline CDR1 is SEHNR and CDR2 FQNEAQ (reference sequence).

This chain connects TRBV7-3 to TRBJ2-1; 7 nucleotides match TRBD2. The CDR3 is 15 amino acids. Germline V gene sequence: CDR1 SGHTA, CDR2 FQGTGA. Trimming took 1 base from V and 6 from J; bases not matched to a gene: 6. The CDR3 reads CASSLMGGGPNEQFF. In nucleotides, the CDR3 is TGTGCCAGCAGCTTAATGGGCGGGGGACCCAATGAGCAGTTCTTC.

The CDR3 loop reads CASKPGTGGNQPQHF. In DNA, the CDR3 is TGTGCCAGTAAGCCCGGGACAGGTGGCAATCAGCCCCAGCATTTT. This chain uses TRBV19 with TRBJ1-5, with 8 nucleotides matching TRBD1. V lost 7 bases to trimming and J lost 2 bases; unmatched junction nucleotides: 7. The CDR3 covers 15 residues. Germline-derived CDR1 and CDR2 are LNHDA and SQIVND (reference sequence).

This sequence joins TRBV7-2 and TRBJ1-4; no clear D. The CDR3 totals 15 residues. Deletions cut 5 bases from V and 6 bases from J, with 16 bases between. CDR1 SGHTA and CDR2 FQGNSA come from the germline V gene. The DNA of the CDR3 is TGTGCCAGCAGCATTAACACAAGAGTAGATGAAAAACTGTTTTTT. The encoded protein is CASSINTRVDEKLFF.

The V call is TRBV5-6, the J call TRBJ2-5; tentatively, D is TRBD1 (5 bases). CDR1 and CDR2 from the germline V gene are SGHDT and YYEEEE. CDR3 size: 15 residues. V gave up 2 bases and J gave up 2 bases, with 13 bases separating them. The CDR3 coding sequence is TGTGCCAGCAGCTTCTATCAGGGTTGGCAAGAGACCCAGTACTTC. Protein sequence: CASSFYQGWQETQYF.

The CDR3, as DNA: TGTGCCAGCAGTTACGGGGCTAGCGGGGGGGACAATGAGCAGTTCTTC. Translated, it gives CASSYGASGGDNEQFF. The genes are TRBV6-5 and TRBJ2-1; 12 bases match TRBD2. Germline V gene lookup returns CDR1 MNHEY and CDR2 SVGAGI. CDR3 size: 16 residues. The V segment lost 2 bases and the J segment 5 bases; nucleotides outside the gene matches: 4.

CDR3 bases: TGTGCCAGCAGTCTTGACAGGGTCGGTGAAAAACTGTTTTTT. It codes for CASSLDRVGEKLFF. The chain links TRBV28 to TRBJ1-4; 7 nucleotides agree with TRBD1. Per germline, CDR1 MDHEN and CDR2 SYDVKM. Trimming took 5 bases from V and 7 from J; bases not matched to a gene: 7. The CDR3 has 14 residues.

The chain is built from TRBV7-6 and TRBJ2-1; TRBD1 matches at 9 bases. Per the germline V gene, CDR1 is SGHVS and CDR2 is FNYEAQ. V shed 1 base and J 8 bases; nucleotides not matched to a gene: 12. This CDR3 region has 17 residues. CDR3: CASSLGGTGRPIDEQFF. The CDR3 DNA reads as TGTGCCAGCAGCTTAGGAGGGACAGGGAGGCCCATCGATGAGCAGTTCTTC.

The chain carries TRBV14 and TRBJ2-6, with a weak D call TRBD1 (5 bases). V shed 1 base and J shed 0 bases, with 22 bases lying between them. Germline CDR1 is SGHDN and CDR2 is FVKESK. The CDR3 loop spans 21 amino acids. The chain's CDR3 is CASSQGRSPAGWSSGANVLTF. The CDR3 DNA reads TGTGCCAGCAGCCAAGGACGATCCCCGGCAGGGTGGAGCTCTGGGGCCAACGTCCTGACTTTC.

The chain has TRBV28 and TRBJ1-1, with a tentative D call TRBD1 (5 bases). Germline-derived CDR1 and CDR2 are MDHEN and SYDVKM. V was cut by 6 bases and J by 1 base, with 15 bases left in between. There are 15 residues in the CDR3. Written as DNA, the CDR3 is TGTGCCAGCAGAACACCGGGGACGGGGAACACTGAAGCTTTCTTT. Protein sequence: CASRTPGTGNTEAFF.

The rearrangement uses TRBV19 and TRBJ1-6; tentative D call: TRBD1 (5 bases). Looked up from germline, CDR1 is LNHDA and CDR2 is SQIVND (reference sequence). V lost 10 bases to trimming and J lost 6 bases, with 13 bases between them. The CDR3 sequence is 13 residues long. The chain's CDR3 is CATRAGLNSPLHF. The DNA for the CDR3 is TGTGCCACCAGGGCGGGGCTTAATTCACCCCTCCACTTT.

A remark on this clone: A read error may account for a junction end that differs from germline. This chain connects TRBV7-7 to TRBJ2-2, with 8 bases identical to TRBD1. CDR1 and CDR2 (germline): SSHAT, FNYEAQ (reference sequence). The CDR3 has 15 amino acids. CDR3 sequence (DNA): TGTGCTAGCAGCCTAGACAGGGGAGAGACCGGGGAGCTGTTTTTT. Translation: CASSLDRGETGELFF.

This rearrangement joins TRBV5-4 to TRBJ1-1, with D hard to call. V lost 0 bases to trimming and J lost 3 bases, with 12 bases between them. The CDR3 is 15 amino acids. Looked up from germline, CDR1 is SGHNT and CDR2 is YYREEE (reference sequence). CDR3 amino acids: CASSLGLSPDTEAFF. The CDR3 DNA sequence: TGTGCCAGCAGCTTGGGCCTGAGTCCCGACACTGAAGCTTTCTTT.

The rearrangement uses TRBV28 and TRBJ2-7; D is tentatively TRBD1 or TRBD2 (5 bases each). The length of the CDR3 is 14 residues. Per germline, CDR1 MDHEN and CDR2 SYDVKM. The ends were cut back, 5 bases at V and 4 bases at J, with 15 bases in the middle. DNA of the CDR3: TGTGCCAGCAGTCCGCTACTGAGGGGTTACGAGCAGTACGTC. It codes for CASSPLLRGYEQYV.

The CDR3 sequence is CASSDAGDYNEQFF. In nucleotides, the CDR3 is TGTGCCAGCAGCGATGCGGGGGATTACAATGAGCAGTTCTTC. The chain links TRBV9 to TRBJ2-1; 7 bases match TRBD2. Germline V gene sequence: CDR1 SGDLS, CDR2 YYNGEE. The CDR3 loop spans 14 amino acids. V shed 3 bases, J shed 4 bases, and the junction held 4 bases outside the gene matches.

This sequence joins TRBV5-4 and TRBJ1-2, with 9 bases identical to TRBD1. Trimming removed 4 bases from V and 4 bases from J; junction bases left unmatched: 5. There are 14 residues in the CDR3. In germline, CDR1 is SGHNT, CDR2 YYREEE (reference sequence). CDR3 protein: CASSPGQGGYGYTF. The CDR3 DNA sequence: TGTGCCAGCAGCCCGGGACAGGGCGGCTATGGCTACACCTTC.

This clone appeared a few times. The CDR3 sequence is CASSPVGGDRYNEQFF. As DNA, the CDR3 is TGTGCCAGCAGCCCCGTGGGGGGGGATAGATACAATGAGCAGTTCTTC. The chain carries TRBV11-2 and TRBJ2-1, with 7 bases lining up with TRBD2. Germline lookup yields CDR1 SGHAT and CDR2 FQNNGV. CDR3 length: 16 amino acids. V was clipped by 5 bases and J by 4 bases; unmatched bases: 11. The full variable domain, completed using reference TRBV11-2 and TRBJ2-1, is EAGVAQSPRYKIIEKRQSVAFWCNPISGHATLYWYQQILGQGPKLLIQFQNNGVVDDSQLPKDRFSAERLKGVDSTLKIQPAKLEDSAVYLCASSPVGGDRYNEQFFGPGTRLTVL.

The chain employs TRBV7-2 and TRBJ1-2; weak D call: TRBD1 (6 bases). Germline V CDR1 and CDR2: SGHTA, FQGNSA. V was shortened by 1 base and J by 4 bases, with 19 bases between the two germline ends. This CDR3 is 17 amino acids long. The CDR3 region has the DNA TGTGCCAGCAGCTTAGATTCTCCAGGGGCTCGTTCCTATGGCTACACCTTC. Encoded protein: CASSLDSPGARSYGYTF.

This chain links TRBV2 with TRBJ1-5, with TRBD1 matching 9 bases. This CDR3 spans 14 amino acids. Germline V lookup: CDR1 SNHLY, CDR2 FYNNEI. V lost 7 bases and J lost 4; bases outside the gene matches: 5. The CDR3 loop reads CASNRDRENQPQHF. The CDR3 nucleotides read TGTGCCAGCAACCGGGACAGGGAGAATCAGCCCCAGCATTTT.

CDR3 sequence reads: CASSLNGGDEQYV. DNA for the CDR3: TGTGCCAGCAGCTTAAACGGAGGCGACGAGCAGTACGTC. This chain joins TRBV7-2 and TRBJ2-7, with a weak D call TRBD2 (5 bases). V was cut by 2 bases and J by 5 bases, with 10 bases left in between. The CDR3 contains 13 residues. Germline CDR1 and CDR2: SGHTA and FQGNSA.

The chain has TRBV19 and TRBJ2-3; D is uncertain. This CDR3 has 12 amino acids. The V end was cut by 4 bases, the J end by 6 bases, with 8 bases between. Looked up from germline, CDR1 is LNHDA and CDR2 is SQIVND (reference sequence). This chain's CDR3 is CASSTAGDTQYF. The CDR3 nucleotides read TGTGCCAGTAGTACTGCTGGGGATACGCAGTATTTT.

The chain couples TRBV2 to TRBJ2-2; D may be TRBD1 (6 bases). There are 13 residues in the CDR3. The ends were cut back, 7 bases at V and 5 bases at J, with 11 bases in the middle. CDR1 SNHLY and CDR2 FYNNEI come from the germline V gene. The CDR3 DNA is TGTGCCAGCATGGGGGCGCGGACCGGGGAGCTGTTTTTT. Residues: CASMGARTGELFF.

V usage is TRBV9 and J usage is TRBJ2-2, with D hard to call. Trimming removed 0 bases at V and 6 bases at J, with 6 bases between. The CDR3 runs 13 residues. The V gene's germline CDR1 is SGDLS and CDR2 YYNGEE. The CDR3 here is CASSVDLPGELFF. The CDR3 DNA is TGTGCCAGCAGCGTAGATCTCCCCGGGGAGCTGTTTTTT.

CDR3 in DNA: TGTGCCAGCAGCGTAGGTGCGGGGGCGGCGGACACCATATATTTT. Its translation: CASSVGAGAADTIYF. The genes are TRBV9 and TRBJ1-3, with D perhaps TRBD1 (6 bases). Trimming took 0 bases from V and 8 from J, leaving 15 bases between them. Per germline, CDR1 SGDLS and CDR2 YYNGEE. The CDR3 loop spans 15 amino acids.